This record covers a single T cell receptor beta chain. Time point defined: baseline pretreatment blood. Treatment given: 15 Gy SBRT to primary tumor, nephrectomy 4 weeks later. Assay: immunoSEQ multiplex PCR; the TCRdb copy retains only in-frame clones and omits some. The sample has around 160,000 clones, around 90% seen once. Losses at the gene ends were 5 bases for V and 2 bases for J; bases not matched to a gene: 9. The CDR3 is 17 residues long. Germline-derived CDR1 and CDR2 are SGHTA and FQGNSA. The data were taken from a study of radiation and T cells in renal cell carcinoma. Study-wide background: Nephrectomy followed 15 Gy stereotactic body radiation by 4 weeks.

The origin of this receptor is a woman between 70 and 85 years old with renal cell carcinoma. The sample consisted of blood, taken from a patient whose treatment included radiotherapy and nephrectomy. J is TRBJ2-5 and V is TRBV7-2; 12 positions agree with TRBD2. CDR3 nucleotides: TGTGCCAGCAGCCCGAGAAGACTAGCGGGGGTACAAGAGACCCAGTACTTC. This codes for CASSPRRLAGVQETQYF.